The 21 T cell receptor beta chains listed next were all sequenced from one sample in a study of blood T cells in healthy people across ages. With a J-beta primer mix and a sample-barcoded 5' primer, a second PCR ran about 7 to 11 cycles. TCRdb reprocessed the 5' RACE reads with MiXCR, giving one entry per CDR3 protein. The sample contains 800,000 to 1,300,000 distinct CDR3 sequences, roughly 24% of which appear only once. A further study also used this sample, focusing on T cells of mothers and their children.

The specimen sequenced was blood. The receptors originated from a girl aged 2 to 9 in good health.

The chain has TRBV28 and TRBJ2-7; the D gene is possibly TRBD2 (6 bases). The CDR3 totals 16 residues. V lost 2 bases and J lost 4, with 18 bases in between. CDR1 is MDHEN, CDR2 SYDVKM, per germline. The CDR3 DNA is TGTGCCAGCAGTTTAGCCGGGACTGGCTCAGAATACGAGCAGTACTTC. Translated, it gives CASSLAGTGSEYEQYF. Full variable domain (outside the CDR3, taken from reference TRBV28 and TRBJ2-7): DVKVTQSSRYLVKRTGEKVFLECVQDMDHENMFWYRQDPGLGLRLIYFSYDVKMKEKGDIPEGYSVSREKKERFSLILESASTNQTSMYLCASSLAGTGSEYEQYFGPGTRLTVT.

In its sample, this clonotype was seen many times. The chain recombines TRBV20-1 with TRBJ2-6; D is ambiguous. The V end lost 3 bases, the J end lost 2 bases, and 8 bases lay between the germline ends. Germline lookup yields CDR1 DFQATT and CDR2 SNEGSKA (reference sequence). The CDR3 spans 14 residues. The DNA for the CDR3 is TGCAGTGCTAGTCATGGTGCTGGGGCCAACGTCCTGACTTTC. It codes for CSASHGAGANVLTF.

The J gene is TRBJ2-5, the V gene TRBV4-2; D call uncertain. Per germline, CDR1 LGHNA and CDR2 YNFKEQ. CDR3 length: 13 residues. V was pared by 5 bases and J by 5 bases, with 12 bases between. CDR3 region: CASSTGYEETQYF. CDR3 sequence (DNA): TGTGCCAGCAGCACGGGTTACGAGGAGACCCAGTACTTC.

V gene TRBV12-3 or TRBV12-4 combines with J gene TRBJ2-4; D may be TRBD1 (5 bases). V was trimmed by 3 bases and J by 8 bases, leaving 14 bases between them. This CDR3 contains 14 residues. The CDR3 is CASSFSSRAYIQYF. DNA for the CDR3: TGTGCCAGCAGTTTCTCTTCCAGGGCTTACATTCAGTACTTC.

In this sample, this clonotype turned up a few times. The chain is built from TRBV7-3 and TRBJ2-4; possibly TRBD2 for D (6 bases). The CDR3 contains 16 residues. Germline CDR1 is SGHTA and CDR2 is FQGTGA. The V end was cut by 1 base, the J end by 0 bases, with 10 bases between. The CDR3 spells CASSLMGGEAKNIQYF. In DNA, the CDR3 is TGTGCCAGCAGCTTAATGGGGGGAGAAGCCAAAAACATTCAGTACTTC.

The chain recombines TRBV12-3 or TRBV12-4 with TRBJ1-1; the D is unclear. V gave up 7 bases and J gave up 5 bases, with 14 bases separating them. This CDR3 is 13 amino acids long. CDR3 sequence reads: CASNPALGTEAFF. The CDR3 region has the DNA TGTGCCAGCAACCCGGCCCTGGGGACTGAAGCTTTCTTT.

The chain couples TRBV11-2 to TRBJ2-5, with 9 bases fitting TRBD2. The CDR3 is 16 residues long. Per the germline V gene, CDR1 is SGHAT and CDR2 is FQNNGV. V trimming: 0 bases; J trimming: 2 bases; junction bases outside the gene matches: 4. The CDR3 coding sequence is TGTGCCAGCAGCTTAGATTGGCTAGCGGGACAAGAGACCCAGTACTTC. It translates to CASSLDWLAGQETQYF.

This clonotype was observed a handful of times. The chain recombines TRBV28 with TRBJ2-5, with TRBD2 as a possible D gene (6 bases). Near its end, the DNA agrees better with TRBJ2-1, so the J call may be wrong. CDR1 MDHEN and CDR2 SYDVKM come from the germline V gene. The CDR3 has 14 residues. CDR3 region: CASGGLVGYNEQFF. The DNA of the CDR3 is TGTGCCAGCGGAGGGCTAGTGGGATACAATGAGCAGTTCTTC.

The V call is TRBV4-3, the J call TRBJ2-1; maybe TRBD2 (5 bases). The CDR3 extends over 15 amino acids. Germline V gene data show CDR1 as LGHNA and CDR2 as YSLEER. V was clipped by 4 bases and J by 10 bases, with 20 bases between them. The DNA for the CDR3 is TGCGCCAGCAGCCCGGAGGCTAGCTACCTGGGCGAGCAGTTCTTC. Its translation is CASSPEASYLGEQFF.

The V gene is TRBV20-1, the J gene TRBJ2-7, with 7 bases identical to TRBD2. After removal of 0 bases from V and 3 bases from J, the junction contained 8 bases not matched to a gene. The CDR3 is 15 amino acids. CDR1 and CDR2 (germline): DFQATT, SNEGSKA (reference sequence). DNA for the CDR3: TGCAGTGCTAGAGATGTGGCGGGGGAGAACTACGAGCAGTACTTC. Its protein product is CSARDVAGENYEQYF.

This clonotype was observed a few times. The J gene is TRBJ2-2, the V gene TRBV4-2; D call uncertain. V was trimmed by 2 bases and J by 5 bases, leaving 18 bases between them. The CDR3 runs to 17 residues. Per the germline V gene, CDR1 is LGHNA and CDR2 is YNFKEQ. The CDR3 protein is CASSQSRGGILTGELFF. CDR3 sequence (DNA): TGTGCCAGCAGCCAAAGTCGAGGCGGCATCCTAACCGGGGAGCTGTTTTTT.

This chain uses TRBV20-1 with TRBJ1-1; D possibly corresponds to TRBD1 (5 bases). The CDR3 length is 11 residues. Per germline, CDR1 DFQATT and CDR2 SNEGSKA (reference sequence). V lost 6 bases and J 7 bases, leaving 12 bases between the germline ends. CDR3 sequence: CSAPIQVEAFF. In DNA, the CDR3 is TGCAGTGCCCCGATACAGGTTGAAGCTTTCTTT.

The chain employs TRBV7-2 and TRBJ1-3; D ambiguous. Trimming cost V 4 bases and J 1 base, with 14 bases left between them. Germline V gene lookup returns CDR1 SGHTA and CDR2 FQGNSA. The CDR3 has 16 residues. The CDR3 region has the DNA TGTGCCAGCAGCTCTCCCGGGAGTAGATCTGGAAACACCATATATTTT. It encodes CASSSPGSRSGNTIYF.

This clonotype was counted a few times. The chain combines TRBV28 with TRBJ2-1; a possible D gene is TRBD2 (5 bases). The end of the DNA aligns better with TRBJ2-5, so the J call may be wrong. The CDR3 runs 14 residues. From germline, CDR1 is MDHEN and CDR2 SYDVKM. CDR3 sequence (DNA): TGTGCCAGCAGTCTTACTAACACGGGGGAGACCCAGTACTTC. Amino acids: CASSLTNTGETQYF.

The V gene is TRBV20-1, the J gene TRBJ2-3; 7 nucleotides align to TRBD2. The CDR3 extends over 12 amino acids. V dropped 5 bases and J dropped 9; count of bases not matched to a gene: 8. Germline CDR1 is DFQATT and CDR2 is SNEGSKA (reference sequence). The CDR3 DNA reads as TGCAGTGCTTCCGGACTAGGAGAAACGCAGTATTTT. This encodes CSASGLGETQYF.

V is TRBV5-1 and J is TRBJ2-7, with D maybe TRBD2 (7 bases). Germline V gene data show CDR1 as SGHRS and CDR2 as YFSETQ. The V end lost 3 bases, the J end lost 2 bases, and 15 bases lay between the germline ends. CDR3 size: 15 residues. CDR3 protein: CASSSFAGATYEQYF. In DNA form, the CDR3 reads TGCGCCAGCAGCTCTTTTGCGGGGGCAACCTACGAGCAGTACTTC.

Note on this clonotype: A much larger clone differs by one base, so this may be a read error. The rearrangement links TRBV21-1 to TRBJ2-5. TRBV21-1 is listed as a pseudogene. This CDR3 contains 12 residues. The CDR3 DNA reads TGTGCCAGCGGCACCGTCCTTATAACCCAGTACTTC. Its protein product is CASGTVLITQYF.

V gene TRBV7-3 combines with J gene TRBJ2-3, with 9 nucleotides matching TRBD2. Germline lookup yields CDR1 SGHTA and CDR2 FQGTGA. The CDR3 is 15 amino acids. The junction had 2 bases not matched to a gene; V was cut back by 3 bases and J by 1 base. CDR3: CASSLWTSGTDTQYF. The CDR3 bases are TGTGCCAGCAGCTTGTGGACTAGCGGCACAGATACGCAGTATTTT.

This clonotype turned up a few times. The V and J genes are TRBV6-5 and TRBJ1-1; D ambiguous. Germline-derived CDR1 and CDR2 are MNHEY and SVGAGI. The germline V and J ends were trimmed by 6 bases and 1 base, with 9 bases remaining between them. This CDR3 has 13 amino acids. In nucleotides, the CDR3 is TGTGCCAGCAGACCAAGACAGAACACTGAAGCTTTCTTT. It encodes CASRPRQNTEAFF.

The J gene is TRBJ2-5, the V gene TRBV20-1; no firm D call. The CDR3 runs 14 residues. V gave up 3 bases and J gave up 13 bases, with 24 bases separating them. Germline V gene sequence: CDR1 DFQATT, CDR2 SNEGSKA (reference sequence). The CDR3, as DNA: TGCAGTGCTAGTGATCCGATGGAGCCAAGAGTTGGGTACTTC. It translates to CSASDPMEPRVGYF.

This clonotype was seen a handful of times. The chain links TRBV7-2 to TRBJ2-3; D is uncertain. The CDR3 totals 15 residues. Germline V CDR1 and CDR2: SGHTA, FQGNSA. V lost 5 bases and J 0 bases, leaving 12 bases between the germline ends. CDR3 residues: CASSPGRPSTDTQYF. CDR3 nucleotides: TGTGCCAGCAGCCCGGGCAGGCCGAGCACAGATACGCAGTATTTT.